This TCR beta chain derives from a study of long-term antiretroviral therapy in people with HIV. This CDR3 has 15 residues. J lost 7 bases, V lost 9 bases, and 8 bases had no gene match. The germline gives CDR1 MNHEY, CDR2 SMNVEV (reference sequence). Researchers ran immunoSEQ v3.0 at survey level. Measured with immunoSEQ multiplex PCR; TCRdb has only the in-frame clones, and not every one. The table lists around 25,000 clones, 88% of them singletons, with around 5.6% in the top ten. This receptor was obtained from a man aged 25 to 40 with HIV. The material sequenced was unsorted PBMCs, taken around 4.5 years after starting antiretroviral therapy. J is TRBJ2-1 and V is TRBV27; TRBD2 aligns across 14 bases. The CDR3 coding sequence is TGTGCCAGTTGGACTAGCGGGGGGAAGGGGAATGAGCAGTTCTTC. Protein: CASWTSGGKGNEQFF.